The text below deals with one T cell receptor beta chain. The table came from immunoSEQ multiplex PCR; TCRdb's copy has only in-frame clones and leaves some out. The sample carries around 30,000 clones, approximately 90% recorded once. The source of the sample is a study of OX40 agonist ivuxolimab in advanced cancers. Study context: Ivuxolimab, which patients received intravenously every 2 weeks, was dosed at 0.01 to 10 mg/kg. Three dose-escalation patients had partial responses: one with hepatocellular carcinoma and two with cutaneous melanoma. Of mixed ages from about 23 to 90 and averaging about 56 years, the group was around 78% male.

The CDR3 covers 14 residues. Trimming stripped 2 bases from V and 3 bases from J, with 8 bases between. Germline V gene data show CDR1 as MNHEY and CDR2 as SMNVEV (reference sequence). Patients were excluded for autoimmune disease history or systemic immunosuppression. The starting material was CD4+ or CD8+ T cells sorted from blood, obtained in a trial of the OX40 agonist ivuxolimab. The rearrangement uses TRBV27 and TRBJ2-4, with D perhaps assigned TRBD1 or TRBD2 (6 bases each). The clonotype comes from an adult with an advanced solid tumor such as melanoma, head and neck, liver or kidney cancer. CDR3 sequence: CASSLGGGKNIQYF. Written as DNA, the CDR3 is TGTGCCAGCAGTTTAGGAGGGGGCAAAAACATTCAGTACTTC.